These 9 T cell receptor beta chains were all obtained from the same sample, sequenced in a study of memory CD4+ T cells and cytomegalovirus serostatus. The sort gate was single viable CD3+CD4+CD8-CD45RO+ cells for memory CD4+ T cells. The data were produced by immunoSEQ multiplex PCR, yet TCRdb's version contains in-frame clones alone and is incomplete. The repertoire includes tens of thousands of clones, 80% to 90% of them detected once, and roughly 2% sits in the top ten. The sequencing sample was made of memory CD4+ T cells from blood. These receptors came from an adult in good health and CMV-seropositive.

The chain uses TRBV7-9 and TRBJ2-2, with D possibly matching TRBD1 (6 bases). CDR1 and CDR2 (germline): SEHNR, FQNEAQ (reference sequence). Trimming removed 3 bases at V and 1 base at J, with 9 bases between. The CDR3 runs 15 residues. In nucleotides, the CDR3 is TGTGCCAGCAGCTTCGGGACACTGAACACCGGGGAGCTGTTTTTT. Protein product: CASSFGTLNTGELFF.

This clone has more than one count but fewer than ten. The chain joins TRBV27 to TRBJ2-3; tentative D call: TRBD1 (7 bases). Germline loops: CDR1 MNHEY, CDR2 SMNVEV (reference sequence). V was clipped by 8 bases and J by 7 bases, with 16 bases between them. The CDR3 runs to 13 residues. For the CDR3, the DNA is TGTGCCAGCCGCAGGGGGGATCAATATACGCAGTATTTT. Protein: CASRRGDQYTQYF.

The chain joins TRBV6-1 to TRBJ2-2; D is unclear. Germline V lookup: CDR1 MNHNS, CDR2 SASEGT. CDR3 length: 13 residues. Trimming took off 6 bases at V and 1 base at J, with 6 bases between the two ends. The CDR3 DNA follows: TGTGCCAGCAGGTCCGGGAACACCGGGGAGCTGTTTTTT. The encoded protein is CASRSGNTGELFF.

The CDR3 region is CASSREGVLAEAFF. In DNA, the CDR3 is TGCGCCAGCAGCAGGGAGGGGGTTTTGGCTGAAGCTTTCTTT. The chain links TRBV4-1 to TRBJ1-1, with D possibly being TRBD1 (6 bases). CDR1 and CDR2 (germline): MGHRA, YSYEKL. The ends were cut back, 5 bases at V and 6 bases at J, with 16 bases in the middle. The CDR3 extends over 14 amino acids.

The genes are TRBV7-9 and TRBJ2-1; D possibly corresponds to TRBD2 (5 bases). From germline, CDR1 is SEHNR and CDR2 FQNEAQ (reference sequence). This CDR3 contains 14 residues. Trimming shortened V by 2 bases and J by 10 bases, and 15 bases separated the two germline ends. The CDR3 here is CASSLSRLAEEQFF. CDR3 bases: TGTGCCAGCAGCTTAAGCCGGCTAGCCGAGGAGCAGTTCTTC. Drawing the rest from reference TRBV7-9 and TRBJ2-1, the complete variable domain is DTGVSQNPRHKITKRGQNVTFRCDPISEHNRLYWYRQTLGQGPEFLTYFQNEAQLEKSRLLSDRFSAERPKGSFSTLEIQRTEQGDSAMYLCASSLSRLAEEQFFGPGTRLTVL.

The chain has TRBV4-1 and TRBJ1-3, with TRBD1 matching over 7 bases. The CDR3 has 17 amino acids. The V segment lost 4 bases and the J segment 5 bases; nucleotides outside the gene matches: 14. Germline V CDR1 and CDR2: MGHRA, YSYEKL. The CDR3 DNA sequence: TGCGCCAGCAGCCTACTCCCGCCGGGACAGTCAAGAAACACCATATATTTT. Its translation: CASSLLPPGQSRNTIYF.

This clone was picked up a small number of times. The J gene is TRBJ2-1, the V gene TRBV5-1, with D tentatively TRBD2 (5 bases). V lost 0 bases to trimming and J lost 1 base, with 11 bases between them. CDR3 size: 16 residues. Germline values: CDR1 SGHRS, CDR2 YFSETQ. The CDR3: CASSLGIGLSYNEQFF. CDR3 coding DNA: TGCGCCAGCAGCTTGGGAATTGGACTTTCCTACAATGAGCAGTTCTTC.

V and J are TRBV5-4 and TRBJ2-2; 8 bases map to TRBD1. This CDR3 is built from 16 residues. The germline CDR1 and CDR2 sequences are SGHNT and YYREEE (reference sequence). Unmatched junction bases numbered 3, after V lost 0 bases and J lost 2 bases. The CDR3 DNA is TGTGCCAGCAGCTTGGGGGGACAGGTCAACACCGGGGAGCTGTTTTTT. The encoded protein is CASSLGGQVNTGELFF.

In this sample, this clone turned up once. The chain uses TRBV11-2 and TRBJ2-7; possibly TRBD1 for D (6 bases). Germline V gene lookup returns CDR1 SGHAT and CDR2 FQNNGV. The CDR3 sequence is 15 residues long. Trimming shortened V by 6 bases and J by 1 base, and 16 bases separated the two germline ends. The CDR3 spells CASRAPDRNSYEQYF. Written as DNA, the CDR3 is TGTGCCAGCAGGGCCCCGGACAGAAATTCCTACGAGCAGTACTTC.